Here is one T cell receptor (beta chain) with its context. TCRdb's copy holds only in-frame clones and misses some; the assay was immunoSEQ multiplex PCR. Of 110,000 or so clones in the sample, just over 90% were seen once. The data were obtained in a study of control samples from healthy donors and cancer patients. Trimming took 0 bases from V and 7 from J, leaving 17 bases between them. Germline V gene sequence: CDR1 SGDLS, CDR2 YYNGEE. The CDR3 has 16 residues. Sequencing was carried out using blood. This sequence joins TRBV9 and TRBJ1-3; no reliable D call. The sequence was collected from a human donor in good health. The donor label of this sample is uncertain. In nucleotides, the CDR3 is TGTGCCAGCAGCGTAGATAGGATCGGGGTTAGGAACACCATATATTTT. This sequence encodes CASSVDRIGVRNTIYF.